A selection of T cell receptor beta chains follows, all from one sample in a study of shared clonotypes between healthy human individuals. The data were produced by immunoSEQ multiplex PCR, yet TCRdb's version contains in-frame clones alone and is incomplete. Here the sample spans 600,000 to 700,000 clones, about 80% being singletons. Sequencing input: memory CD4+ T cells sorted from blood. Source of these receptors: a woman between 25 and 40 years old in good health. Each CDR3 is given with its conserved first and last residue. D genes are given only for firm matches. A clone size is listed for some rows: how often the clone was seen (once, few, many), or a class if it is expanded.

j_gene | v_gene | d_gene | abundance | CDR3aa | CDR3nt
TRBJ2-2 | TRBV7-2 | TRBD2 | once | CASSLVPTSATGELFF | TGTGCCAGCAGCTTAGTGCCGACTAGCGCCACCGGGGAGCTGTTTTTT
TRBJ2-1 | TRBV19 | TRBD2 | - | CASIGGLAGDEQFF | TGTGCCAGTATCGGGGGACTAGCGGGAGATGAGCAGTTCTTC
TRBJ1-2 | TRBV9 | TRBD1 | many | CASSPSRRDRGYTF | TGTGCCAGCAGCCCCTCCCGCCGGGACAGAGGCTACACCTTC
TRBJ2-1 | TRBV5-8 | - | - | CASSLGSGYDEQFF | TGTGCCAGCAGCTTGGGTTCCGGGTACGATGAGCAGTTCTTC
TRBJ1-2 | TRBV5-1 | - | few | CASSQDDYGYTF | TGCGCCAGCAGCCAGGATGACTATGGCTACACCTTC
TRBJ2-1 | TRBV28 | - | few | CASSFPGGEQFF | TGTGCCAGCAGTTTCCCCGGGGGTGAGCAGTTCTTC
TRBJ2-6 | TRBV5-1 | - | - | CASSPDISGANVLTF | TGCGCCAGCAGCCCCGATATCTCTGGGGCCAACGTCCTGACTTTC
TRBJ1-5 | TRBV9 | - | few | CASSVGWNQPQHF | TGTGCCAGCAGCGTAGGGTGGAATCAGCCCCAGCATTTT
TRBJ1-3 | TRBV7-2 | - | - | CASSFGPGTGNTIYF | -
TRBJ2-2 | TRBV2 | - | - | CASSAKYTGELFF | TGTGCCAGCAGCGCTAAATACACCGGGGAGCTGTTTTTT
TRBJ2-3 | TRBV5-1 | - | - | CASSPRGRGGLTSTDTQYF | TGCGCCAGCAGCCCCCGGGGTAGGGGGGGTCTTACTAGCACAGATACGCAGTATTTT
TRBJ1-5 | TRBV5-6 | - | - | CASSSYGGNQPQHF | TGTGCCAGCAGCTCCTACGGGGGCAATCAGCCCCAGCATTTT
TRBJ1-2 | TRBV10-3 | - | - | CAISELETAIGGYTF | TGTGCCATCAGTGAACTCGAGACCGCGATTGGGGGCTACACCTTC
TRBJ2-7 | TRBV19 | - | - | CASQGATYEQYF | TGTGCCTCCCAAGGGGCTACCTACGAGCAGTACTTC
TRBJ1-5 | TRBV18 | - | once | CASSKGGNQPQHF | TGTGCCAGCTCAAAAGGAGGCAATCAGCCCCAGCATTTT
TRBJ2-3 | TRBV27 | TRBD1 | - | CASSPRDRGLVPDTQYF | TGTGCCAGCAGTCCTCGGGACAGGGGGCTGGTCCCAGATACGCAGTATTTT
TRBJ2-3 | TRBV11-3 | TRBD2 | - | CASSAAAGGDTQYF | TGTGCCAGCAGCGCCGCCGCGGGAGGAGATACGCAGTATTTT